One TCR beta chain is described in this entry. This clone's antigen is unknown. No much larger clonotype is one base removed from it; base qualities were not supplied. The sample originates from a study of T cell changes during pregnancy in multiple sclerosis (dated by TCRdb to the late 2010s). Notes on the research overall: Changes in the T cell repertoire over the course of pregnancy were examined in this study in women with multiple sclerosis.

From its cysteine to its phenylalanine, the CDR3 spans 12 amino acids. Here the CDR3 DNA is all that survives: 36 bases in frame from base 1. CDR1 and CDR2 (SQVTM, ANQGSEA) derive from the germline V gene. Between the V and J ends, shortened by 3 bases and 1 base respectively, the junction contains 5 bases. Libraries were prepared through the immunoSEQ multiplex PCR assay. TCRdb mirrors the immuneACCESS table, restricted to in-frame sequences. Some clones are absent from its copies; in checked studies, under half trace to an unresolved V gene, and the reason for the others is unknown. This sample has fewer than 65,000 clones in its table, and just over 90% of those were observed once. Around 2% of the sample is in the top ten clones.

Sample: peripheral blood, taken in the second trimester of pregnancy. The chain uses TRBV29-1 and TRBJ2-3; a confident D gene designation cannot be given. The receptor was isolated from a female donor with multiple sclerosis, enrolled in a pregnancy study. The encoded CDR3 is CSVDPGTDTQYF. The DNA sequence follows: TGCAGCGTTGACCCCGGCACAGATACGCAGTATTTT.